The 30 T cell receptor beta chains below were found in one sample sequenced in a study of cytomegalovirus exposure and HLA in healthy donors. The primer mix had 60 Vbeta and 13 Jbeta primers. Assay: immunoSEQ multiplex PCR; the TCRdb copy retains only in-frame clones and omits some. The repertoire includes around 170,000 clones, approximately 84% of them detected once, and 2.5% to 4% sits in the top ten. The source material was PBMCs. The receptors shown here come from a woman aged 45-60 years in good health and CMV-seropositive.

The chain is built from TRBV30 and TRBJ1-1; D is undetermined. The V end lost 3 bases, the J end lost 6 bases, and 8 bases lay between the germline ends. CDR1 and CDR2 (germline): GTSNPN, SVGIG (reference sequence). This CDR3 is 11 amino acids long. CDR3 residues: CAWSLSPEAFF. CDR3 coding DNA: TGTGCCTGGAGCCTAAGCCCTGAAGCTTTCTTT.

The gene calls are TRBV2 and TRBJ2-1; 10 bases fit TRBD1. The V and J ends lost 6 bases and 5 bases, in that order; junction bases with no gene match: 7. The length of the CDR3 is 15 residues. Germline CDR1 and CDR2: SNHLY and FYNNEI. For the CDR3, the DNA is TGTGCCAGCAGGACAGGGGGCAAAAGGAACAATGAGCAGTTCTTC. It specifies CASRTGGKRNNEQFF.

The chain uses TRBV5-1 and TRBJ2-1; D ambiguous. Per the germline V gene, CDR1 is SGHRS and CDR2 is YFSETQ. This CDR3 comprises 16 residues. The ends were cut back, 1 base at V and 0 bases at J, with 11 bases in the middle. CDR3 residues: CASSLSEISSYNEQFF. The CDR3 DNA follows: TGCGCCAGCAGCTTGAGTGAAATTAGCTCCTACAATGAGCAGTTCTTC.

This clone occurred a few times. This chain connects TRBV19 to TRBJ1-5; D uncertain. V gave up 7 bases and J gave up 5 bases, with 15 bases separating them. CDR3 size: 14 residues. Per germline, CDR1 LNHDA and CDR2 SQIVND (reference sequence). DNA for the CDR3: TGTGCCAGTACCATGTGGGGAGGTGATCAGCCCCAGCATTTT. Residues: CASTMWGGDQPQHF.

The CDR3 protein is CASSPYRTTEAFF. DNA for the CDR3: TGTGCCAGCTCACCTTACAGGACCACTGAAGCTTTCTTT. V is TRBV18 and J is TRBJ1-1; TRBD1 might be the D (5 bases). This CDR3 is built from 13 residues. The V end lost 3 bases, the J end lost 4 bases, and 9 bases lay between the germline ends. Per germline, CDR1 KGHSH and CDR2 LQKENI. Variable domain in full (rest from reference TRBV18 and TRBJ1-1): NAGVMQNPRHLVRRRGQEARLRCSPMKGHSHVYWYRQLPEEGLKFMVYLQKENIIDESGMPKERFSAEFPKEGPSILRIQQVVRGDSAAYFCASSPYRTTEAFFGQGTRLTVV.

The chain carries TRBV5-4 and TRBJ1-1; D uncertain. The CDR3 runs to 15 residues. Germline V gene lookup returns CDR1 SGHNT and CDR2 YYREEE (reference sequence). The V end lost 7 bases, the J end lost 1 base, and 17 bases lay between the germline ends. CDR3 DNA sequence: TGTGCCAGCGCGTCTCAGGCTAATACGAACACTGAAGCTTTCTTT. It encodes CASASQANTNTEAFF.

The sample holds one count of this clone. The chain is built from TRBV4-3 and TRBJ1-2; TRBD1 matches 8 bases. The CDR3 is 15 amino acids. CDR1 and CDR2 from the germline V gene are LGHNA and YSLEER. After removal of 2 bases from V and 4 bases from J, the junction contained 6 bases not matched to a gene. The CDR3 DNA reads TGCGCCAGCAGCCAATCTCAGGGGGCTGGCTATGGCTACACCTTC. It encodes CASSQSQGAGYGYTF.

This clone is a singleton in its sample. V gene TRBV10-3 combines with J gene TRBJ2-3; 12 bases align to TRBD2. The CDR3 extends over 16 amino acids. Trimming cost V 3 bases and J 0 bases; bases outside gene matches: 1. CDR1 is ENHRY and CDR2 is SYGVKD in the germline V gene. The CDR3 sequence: CAISEGLAGSTDTQYF. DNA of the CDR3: TGTGCCATCAGTGAAGGACTAGCGGGGAGCACAGATACGCAGTATTTT.

Here the CDR3 reads CASSQEGWGVNTEAFF. In DNA, the CDR3 is TGCGCCAGCAGCCAAGAGGGGTGGGGAGTGAACACTGAAGCTTTCTTT. The rearrangement joins TRBV4-1 to TRBJ1-1; D remains unclear. From germline, CDR1 is MGHRA and CDR2 YSYEKL. The CDR3 sequence is 16 residues long. With 0 bases removed from V and 0 bases from J, the gap between germline ends came to 11 bases.

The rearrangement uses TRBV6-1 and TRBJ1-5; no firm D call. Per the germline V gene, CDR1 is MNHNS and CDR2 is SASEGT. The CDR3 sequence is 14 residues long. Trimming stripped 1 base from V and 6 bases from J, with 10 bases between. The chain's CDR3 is CASSEGSQPQPQHF. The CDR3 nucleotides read TGTGCCAGCAGTGAAGGGTCACAACCTCAGCCCCAGCATTTT.

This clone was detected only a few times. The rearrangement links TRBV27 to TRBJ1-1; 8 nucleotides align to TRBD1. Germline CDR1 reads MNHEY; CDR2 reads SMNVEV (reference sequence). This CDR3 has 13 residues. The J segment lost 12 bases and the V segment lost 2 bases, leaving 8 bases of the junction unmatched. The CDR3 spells CASSLMAGGKTFF. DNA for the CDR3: TGTGCCAGCAGTTTAATGGCAGGGGGCAAGACTTTCTTT.

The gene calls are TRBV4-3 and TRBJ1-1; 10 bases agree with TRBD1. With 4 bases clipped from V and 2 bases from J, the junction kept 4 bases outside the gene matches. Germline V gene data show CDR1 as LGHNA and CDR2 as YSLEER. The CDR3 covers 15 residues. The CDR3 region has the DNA TGCGCCAGCAGCCGGACAGGGGGGGGAAACACTGAAGCTTTCTTT. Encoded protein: CASSRTGGGNTEAFF.

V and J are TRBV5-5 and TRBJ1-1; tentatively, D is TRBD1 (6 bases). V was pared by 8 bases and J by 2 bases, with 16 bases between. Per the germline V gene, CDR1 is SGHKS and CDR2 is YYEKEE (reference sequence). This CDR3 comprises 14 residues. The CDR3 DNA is TGTGCCAGTGGACCGGGAGGGGGTAACACTGAAGCTTTCTTT. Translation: CASGPGGGNTEAFF.

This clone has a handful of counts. The CDR3 nucleotides read TGTGCCAGCAGCCCGGGACTAGCGGTCTCCTACGAGCAGTACTTC. It yields the protein CASSPGLAVSYEQYF. The chain carries TRBV5-6 and TRBJ2-7, with 11 bases lining up with TRBD2. The ends lost 4 bases at V and 0 bases at J; junction bases unmatched: 3. CDR1 is SGHDT, CDR2 YYEEEE, per germline. The CDR3 has 15 amino acids.

The CDR3 sequence: CASSIDWAGTNTEAFF. The DNA of the CDR3 is TGTGCCAGTAGTATAGATTGGGCCGGCACGAACACTGAAGCTTTCTTT. The rearrangement uses TRBV19 and TRBJ1-1; D is ambiguous. CDR1 and CDR2 (germline): LNHDA, SQIVND (reference sequence). The CDR3 runs to 16 residues. Trimming took 0 bases from V and 1 from J, leaving 12 bases between them.

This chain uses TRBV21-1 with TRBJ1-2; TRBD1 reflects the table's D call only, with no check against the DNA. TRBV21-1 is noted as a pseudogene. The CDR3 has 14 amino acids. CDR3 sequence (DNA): TGTGCCAGCAGCAAAGAAGAGCAGGGTGGTGGCTACACCTTC. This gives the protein CASSKEEQGGGYTF.

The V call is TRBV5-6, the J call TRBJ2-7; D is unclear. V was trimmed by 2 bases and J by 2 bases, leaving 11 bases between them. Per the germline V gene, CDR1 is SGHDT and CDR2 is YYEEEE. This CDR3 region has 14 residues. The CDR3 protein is CASSFPRNPYEQYF. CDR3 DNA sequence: TGTGCCAGCAGCTTCCCCAGGAACCCCTACGAGCAGTACTTC.

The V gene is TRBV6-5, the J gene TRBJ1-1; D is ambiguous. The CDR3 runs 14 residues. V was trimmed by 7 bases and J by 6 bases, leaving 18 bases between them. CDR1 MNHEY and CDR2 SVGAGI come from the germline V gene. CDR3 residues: CASTLRREDSEAFF. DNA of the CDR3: TGTGCCAGCACTTTACGGAGAGAGGATTCTGAAGCTTTCTTT.

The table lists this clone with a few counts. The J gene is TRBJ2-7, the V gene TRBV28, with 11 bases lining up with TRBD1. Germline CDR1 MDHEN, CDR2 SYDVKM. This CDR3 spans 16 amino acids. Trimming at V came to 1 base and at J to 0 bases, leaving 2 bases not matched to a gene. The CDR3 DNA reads TGTGCCAGCAGTTTATTTGGGACAGGGGGCTCCTACGAGCAGTACTTC. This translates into CASSLFGTGGSYEQYF. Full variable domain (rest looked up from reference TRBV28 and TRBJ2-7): DVKVTQSSRYLVKRTGEKVFLECVQDMDHENMFWYRQDPGLGLRLIYFSYDVKMKEKGDIPEGYSVSREKKERFSLILESASTNQTSMYLCASSLFGTGGSYEQYFGPGTRLTVT.

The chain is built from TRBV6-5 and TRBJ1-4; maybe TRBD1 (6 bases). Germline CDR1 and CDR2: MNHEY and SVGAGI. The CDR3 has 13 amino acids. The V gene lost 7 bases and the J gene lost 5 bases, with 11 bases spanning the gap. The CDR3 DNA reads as TGTGCCAGCAATAAACAGGGAAATGAAAAACTGTTTTTT. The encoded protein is CASNKQGNEKLFF.

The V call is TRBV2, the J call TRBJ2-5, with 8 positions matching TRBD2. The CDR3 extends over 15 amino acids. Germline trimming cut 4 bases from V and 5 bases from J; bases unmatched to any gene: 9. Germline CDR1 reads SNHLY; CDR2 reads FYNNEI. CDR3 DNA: TGTGCCAGCAGTGGTACCGGGGGGGTCGGGGAGACCCAGTACTTC. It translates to CASSGTGGVGETQYF.

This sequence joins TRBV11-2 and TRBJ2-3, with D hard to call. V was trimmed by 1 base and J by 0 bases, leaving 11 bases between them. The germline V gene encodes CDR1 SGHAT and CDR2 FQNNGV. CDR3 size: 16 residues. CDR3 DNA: TGTGCCAGCAGCTTAGGTCTATACCCCAGCACAGATACGCAGTATTTT. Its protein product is CASSLGLYPSTDTQYF.

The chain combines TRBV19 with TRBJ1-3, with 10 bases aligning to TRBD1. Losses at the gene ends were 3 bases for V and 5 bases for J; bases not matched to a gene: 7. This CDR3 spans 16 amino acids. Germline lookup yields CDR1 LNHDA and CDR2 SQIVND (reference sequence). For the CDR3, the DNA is TGTGCCAGTAGTATGGGGGGGGACAGGGGCCGAAACACCATATATTTT. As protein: CASSMGGDRGRNTIYF.

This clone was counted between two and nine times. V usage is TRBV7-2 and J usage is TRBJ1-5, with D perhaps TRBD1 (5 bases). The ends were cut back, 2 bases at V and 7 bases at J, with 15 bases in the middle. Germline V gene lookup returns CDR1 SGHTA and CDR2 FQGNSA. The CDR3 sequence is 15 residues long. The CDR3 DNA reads TGTGCCAGCAGCTTAAATGGAGGAGGGGACCAGCCCCAGCATTTT. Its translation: CASSLNGGGDQPQHF.

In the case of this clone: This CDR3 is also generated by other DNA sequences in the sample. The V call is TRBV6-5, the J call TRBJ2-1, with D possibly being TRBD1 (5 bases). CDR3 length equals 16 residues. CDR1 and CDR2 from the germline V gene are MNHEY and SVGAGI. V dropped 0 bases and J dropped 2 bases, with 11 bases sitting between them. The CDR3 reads CASSYSNRGAYNEQFF. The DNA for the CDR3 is TGTGCCAGCAGTTACTCGAATAGGGGCGCCTACAATGAGCAGTTCTTC.

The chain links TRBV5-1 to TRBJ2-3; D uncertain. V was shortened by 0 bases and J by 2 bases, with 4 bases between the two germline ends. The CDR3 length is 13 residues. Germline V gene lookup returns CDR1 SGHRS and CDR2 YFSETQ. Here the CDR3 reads CASSLDYTDTQYF. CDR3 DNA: TGCGCCAGCAGCTTGGACTACACAGATACGCAGTATTTT. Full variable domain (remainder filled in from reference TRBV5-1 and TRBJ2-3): KAGVTQTPRYLIKTRGQQVTLSCSPISGHRSVSWYQQTPGQGLQFLFEYFSETQRNKGNFPGRFSGRQFSNSRSEMNVSTLELGDSALYLCASSLDYTDTQYFGPGTRLTVL.

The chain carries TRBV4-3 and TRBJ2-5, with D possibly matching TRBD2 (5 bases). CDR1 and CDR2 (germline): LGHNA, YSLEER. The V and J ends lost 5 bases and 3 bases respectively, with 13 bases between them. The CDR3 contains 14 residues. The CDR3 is CASSASMGEETQYF. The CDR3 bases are TGCGCCAGCAGCGCTTCCATGGGAGAAGAGACCCAGTACTTC.

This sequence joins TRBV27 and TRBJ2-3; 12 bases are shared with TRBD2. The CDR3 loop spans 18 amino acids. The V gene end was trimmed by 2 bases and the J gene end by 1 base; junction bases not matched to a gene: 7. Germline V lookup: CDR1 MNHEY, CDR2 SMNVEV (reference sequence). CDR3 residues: CASSLRLAGGPGTDTQYF. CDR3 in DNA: TGTGCCAGCAGTTTAAGGCTAGCGGGAGGGCCGGGCACAGATACGCAGTATTTT.

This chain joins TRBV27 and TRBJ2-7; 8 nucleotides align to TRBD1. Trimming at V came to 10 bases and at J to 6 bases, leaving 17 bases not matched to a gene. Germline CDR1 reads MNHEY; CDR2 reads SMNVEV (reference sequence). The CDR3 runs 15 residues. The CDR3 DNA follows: TGTGCCACTTCACTCCGGGACAGGCCTCCTCGCGAGCAGTACTTC. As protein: CATSLRDRPPREQYF.

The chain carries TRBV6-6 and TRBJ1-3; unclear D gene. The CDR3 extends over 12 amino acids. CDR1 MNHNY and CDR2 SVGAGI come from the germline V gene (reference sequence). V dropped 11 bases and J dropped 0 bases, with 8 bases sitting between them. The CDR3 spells CAVESSGNTIYF. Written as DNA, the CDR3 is TGTGCCGTCGAGAGCTCTGGAAACACCATATATTTT.